Following are 14 T cell receptor beta chains from one sample sequenced in a study of CD8 T cells in Susac syndrome. An input of about 0.5 to 1 ug of RNA was subjected to reverse transcription using random hexamers. One entry per CDR3 protein results from TCRdb running MiXCR on the immunoSEQ multiplex PCR reads. The data show 330,000 or so distinct CDR3 sequences, with around 91% seen just once and less than 0.2% held by the top ten. Sequencing used CD8+ T cells from PBMCs. These receptors were collected from a human donor with multiple sclerosis.

CDR3 region: CASSEVPGLAGEGGTDTQYF. The CDR3 bases are TGTGCCAGCAGTGAAGTGCCCGGACTAGCGGGAGAGGGGGGCACAGATACGCAGTATTTT. The rearrangement uses TRBV6-1 and TRBJ2-3; 13 bases are a match to TRBD2. There are 20 residues in the CDR3. Trimming at V came to 1 base and at J to 1 base, leaving 11 bases not matched to a gene. Germline loops: CDR1 MNHNS, CDR2 SASEGT.

The chain links TRBV30 to TRBJ1-1; D unresolved. Trimming left V 0 bases short and J 6 bases short, with 8 bases between. This CDR3 spans 12 amino acids. CDR1 GTSNPN and CDR2 SVGIG come from the germline V gene (reference sequence). As DNA, the CDR3 is TGTGCCTGGAGTGTCAATCGGCCTGAAGCTTTCTTT. Its translation is CAWSVNRPEAFF. The complete variable domain, with remaining parts taken from reference TRBV30 and TRBJ1-1, reads SQTIHQWPATLVQPVGSPLSLECTVEGTSNPNLYWYRQAAGRGLQLLFYSVGIGQISSEVPQNLSASRPQDRQFILSSKKLLLSDSGFYLCAWSVNRPEAFFGQGTRLTVV.

V gene TRBV29-1 combines with J gene TRBJ1-2, with D possibly being TRBD1 (6 bases). V was shortened by 6 bases and J by 8 bases, with 13 bases between the two germline ends. Germline V lookup: CDR1 SQVTM, CDR2 ANQGSEA. The CDR3 is made up of 11 amino acids. This CDR3 is CSVIPGDGYTF. The DNA of the CDR3 is TGCAGCGTCATTCCAGGGGACGGCTACACCTTC.

This clonotype appeared once. The chain links TRBV28 to TRBJ2-1; weak D call: TRBD2 (6 bases). CDR1 is MDHEN, CDR2 SYDVKM, per germline. This CDR3 region has 11 residues. The V end lost 10 bases, the J end lost 12 bases, and 16 bases lay between the germline ends. CDR3 sequence: CAISGGGRQFF. For the CDR3, the DNA is TGTGCCATCTCCGGGGGTGGGCGGCAGTTCTTC.

The chain has TRBV20-1 and TRBJ2-7; no clear D gene. The CDR3 is made up of 10 amino acids. Deletions cut 4 bases from V and 7 bases from J, with 8 bases between. The germline gives CDR1 DFQATT, CDR2 SNEGSKA (reference sequence). The CDR3 protein is CSATSVEQYF. In DNA form, the CDR3 reads TGCAGTGCTACATCCGTGGAGCAGTACTTC.

The chain combines TRBV23-1 with TRBJ1-2; D remains unclear. Being an ORF, TRBV23-1 has a function that is uncertain. The CDR3 loop spans 12 amino acids. V dropped 7 bases and J dropped 6 bases, with 12 bases sitting between them. Here the CDR3 DNA reads TGCGCCAGCACCATTCTGACGGATGGCTACACCTTC. It codes for CASTILTDGYTF.

The chain recombines TRBV6-5 with TRBJ2-6; no clear D. CDR1 and CDR2 (germline): MNHEY, SVGAGI. Trimming stripped 5 bases from V and 0 bases from J, with 8 bases between. This CDR3 contains 15 residues. The CDR3 protein is CASSPDLSGANVLTF. The CDR3 DNA reads TGTGCCAGCAGTCCGGACCTCTCTGGGGCCAACGTCCTGACTTTC.

CDR3 bases: TGTGCCAGCAGCTTAAGGCCCCTACTTAACACAGATACGCAGTATTTT. Its translation is CASSLRPLLNTDTQYF. The chain has TRBV7-2 and TRBJ2-3; D remains unclear. The V end lost 2 bases, the J end lost 2 bases, and 14 bases lay between the germline ends. Per the germline V gene, CDR1 is SGHTA and CDR2 is FQGNSA. CDR3 length: 16 amino acids.

There are a few counts of this clonotype. The genes are TRBV13 and TRBJ2-5, with 7 positions matching TRBD1. The length of the CDR3 is 14 residues. From germline, CDR1 is PRHDT and CDR2 FYEKMQ (reference sequence). V trimming: 5 bases; J trimming: 1 base; junction bases outside the gene matches: 4. The CDR3 coding sequence is TGTGCCAGCAGCCCCCGGGACAGCCAAGAGACCCAGTACTTC. Protein: CASSPRDSQETQYF.

This clonotype was counted between two and nine times. The chain employs TRBV27 and TRBJ2-7, with D tentatively TRBD1 or TRBD2 (6 bases each). V shed 3 bases and J shed 7 bases, with 10 bases lying between them. This CDR3 is built from 12 residues. The germline V gene has CDR1 MNHEY and CDR2 SMNVEV (reference sequence). The CDR3 nucleotides read TGTGCCAGCAGTTTCCAAGGGGGGGAGCAGTACTTC. It encodes CASSFQGGEQYF.

This rearrangement joins TRBV9 to TRBJ2-2; no clear D. The germline V gene has CDR1 SGDLS and CDR2 YYNGEE. The ends were cut back, 6 bases at V and 6 bases at J, with 9 bases in the middle. CDR3 length: 12 amino acids. CDR3 residues: CASKSDAGELFF. DNA for the CDR3: TGTGCCAGCAAGAGTGACGCCGGGGAGCTGTTTTTT. Looking up the rest from reference TRBV9 and TRBJ2-2 gives the full variable domain: DSGVTQTPKHLITATGQRVTLRCSPRSGDLSVYWYQQSLDQGLQFLIQYYNGEERAKGNILERFSAQQFPDLHSELNLSSLELGDSALYFCASKSDAGELFFGEGSRLTVL.

The chain carries TRBV12-3 or TRBV12-4 and TRBJ1-1; D unclear. The CDR3 extends over 12 amino acids. The V gene lost 5 bases and the J gene lost 5 bases, with 9 bases spanning the gap. CDR3 in DNA: TGTGCCAGCAGTCCCCAACGTACTGAAGCTTTCTTT. Translating it yields CASSPQRTEAFF.

The chain employs TRBV12-3 or TRBV12-4 and TRBJ2-7, with TRBD2 matching over 8 bases. The ends lost 7 bases at V and 4 bases at J; junction bases unmatched: 6. The CDR3 is 13 residues long. The CDR3 spells CASISGMGYEQYF. CDR3 nucleotide sequence: TGTGCCAGCATTAGCGGGATGGGTTACGAGCAGTACTTC.

The rearrangement links TRBV20-1 to TRBJ2-5, with TRBD1 matching over 7 bases. V was clipped by 5 bases and J by 4 bases; unmatched bases: 10. The length of the CDR3 is 14 residues. CDR1 DFQATT and CDR2 SNEGSKA come from the germline V gene (reference sequence). Here the CDR3 DNA reads TGCAGTGCTGCCTCCGGGACAGTGTCAGAGACCCAGTACTTC. This translates into CSAASGTVSETQYF.